This T cell receptor (beta chain) was identified during a study of cytomegalovirus exposure and HLA in healthy donors. Study results and caveats: Looking again later, the authors saw that most CMV-associated TCR beta chains seemed HLA-restricted. In most subjects, TCR beta sequences reportedly gave accurate predictions of HLA-A and HLA-B alleles.

Points on this clone: Its antigen is not known.

The CDR3 consists of 20 residues. This PCR relied on a set of 60 Vbeta primers and 13 Jbeta primers. Sequenced by immunoSEQ multiplex PCR; TCRdb stores in-frame clones only, minus some. The table includes some 120,000 clones, over 9.5% detected once. The TCR was taken from a woman younger than 30 in good health and CMV-seropositive. The V call is TRBV21-1, the J call TRBJ2-1; TRBD1, the table's D call, lacks a check against the DNA. TRBV21-1 is marked as a pseudogene. Sequenced: PBMCs. CDR3 region: CASTRRCDGFPPSSYNEQFF. The CDR3 coding sequence is TGTGCCAGCACTCGCAGGTGTGACGGCTTCCCTCCGAGCTCCTACAATGAGCAGTTCTTC.